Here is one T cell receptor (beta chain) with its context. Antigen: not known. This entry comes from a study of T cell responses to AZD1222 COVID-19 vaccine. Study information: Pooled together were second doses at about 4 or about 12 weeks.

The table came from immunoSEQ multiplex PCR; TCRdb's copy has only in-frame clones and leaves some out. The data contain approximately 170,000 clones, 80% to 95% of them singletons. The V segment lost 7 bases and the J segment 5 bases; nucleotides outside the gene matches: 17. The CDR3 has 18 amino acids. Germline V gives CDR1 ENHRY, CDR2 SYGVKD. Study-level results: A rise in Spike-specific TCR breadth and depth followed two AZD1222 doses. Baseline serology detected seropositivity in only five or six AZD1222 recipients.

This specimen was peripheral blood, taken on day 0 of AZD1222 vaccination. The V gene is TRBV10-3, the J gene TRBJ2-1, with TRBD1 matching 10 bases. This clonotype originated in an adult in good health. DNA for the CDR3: TGTGCCATCATCGGACAGGGGGTACTTTTGAATCGGGACAATGAGCAGTTCTTC. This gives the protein CAIIGQGVLLNRDNEQFF.